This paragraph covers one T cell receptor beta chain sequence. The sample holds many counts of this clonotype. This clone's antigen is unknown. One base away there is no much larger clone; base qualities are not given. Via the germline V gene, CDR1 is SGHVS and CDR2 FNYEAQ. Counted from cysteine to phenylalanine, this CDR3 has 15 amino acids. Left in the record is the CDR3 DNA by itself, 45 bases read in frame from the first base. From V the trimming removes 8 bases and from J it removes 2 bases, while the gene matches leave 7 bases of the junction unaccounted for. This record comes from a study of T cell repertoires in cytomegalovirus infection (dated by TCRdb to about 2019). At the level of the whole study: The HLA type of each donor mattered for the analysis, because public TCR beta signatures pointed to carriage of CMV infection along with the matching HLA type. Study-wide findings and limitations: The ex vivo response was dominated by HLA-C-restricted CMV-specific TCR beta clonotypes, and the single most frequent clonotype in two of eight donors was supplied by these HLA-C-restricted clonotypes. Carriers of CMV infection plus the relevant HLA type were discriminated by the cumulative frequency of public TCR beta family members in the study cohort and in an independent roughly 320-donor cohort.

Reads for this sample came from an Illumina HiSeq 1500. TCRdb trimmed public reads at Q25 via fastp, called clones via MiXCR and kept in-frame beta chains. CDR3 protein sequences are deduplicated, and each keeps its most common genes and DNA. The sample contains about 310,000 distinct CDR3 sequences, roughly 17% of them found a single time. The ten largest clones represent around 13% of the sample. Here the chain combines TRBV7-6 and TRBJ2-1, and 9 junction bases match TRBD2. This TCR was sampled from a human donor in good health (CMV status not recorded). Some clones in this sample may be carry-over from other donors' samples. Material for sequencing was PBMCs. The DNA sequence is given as TGTGCCAGCGGCTATAGCGGGGGAGCCTACAATGAGCAGTTCTTC. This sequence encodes CASGYSGGAYNEQFF.